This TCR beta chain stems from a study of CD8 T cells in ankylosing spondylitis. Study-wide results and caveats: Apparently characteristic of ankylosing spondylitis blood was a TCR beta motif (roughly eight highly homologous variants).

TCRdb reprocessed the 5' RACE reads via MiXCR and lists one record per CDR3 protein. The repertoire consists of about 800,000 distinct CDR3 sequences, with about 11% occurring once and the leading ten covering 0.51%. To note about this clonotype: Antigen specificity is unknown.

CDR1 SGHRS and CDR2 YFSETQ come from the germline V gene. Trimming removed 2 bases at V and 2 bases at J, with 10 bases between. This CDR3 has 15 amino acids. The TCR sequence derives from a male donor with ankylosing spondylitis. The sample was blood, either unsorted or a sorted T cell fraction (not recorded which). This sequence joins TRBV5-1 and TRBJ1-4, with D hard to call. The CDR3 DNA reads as TGCGCCAGCAGCTTAGCGGCGATGACTAATGAAAAACTGTTTTTT. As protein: CASSLAAMTNEKLFF.